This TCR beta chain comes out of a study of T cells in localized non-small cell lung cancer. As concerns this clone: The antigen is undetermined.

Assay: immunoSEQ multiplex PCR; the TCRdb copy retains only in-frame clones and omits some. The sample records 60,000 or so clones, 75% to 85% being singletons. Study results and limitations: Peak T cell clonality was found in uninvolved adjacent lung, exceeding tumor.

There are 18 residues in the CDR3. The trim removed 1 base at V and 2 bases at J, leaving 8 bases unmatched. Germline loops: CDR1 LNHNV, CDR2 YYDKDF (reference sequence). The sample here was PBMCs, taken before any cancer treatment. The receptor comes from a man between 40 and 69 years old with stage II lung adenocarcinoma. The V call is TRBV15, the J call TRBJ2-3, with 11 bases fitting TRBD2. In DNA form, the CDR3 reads TGTGCCACCAGCAGAGCGCCGGGACTAGCGGACCTCACAGATACGCAGTATTTT. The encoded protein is CATSRAPGLADLTDTQYF.